This T cell receptor beta chain came from a study of PD-1 blockade in classical Hodgkin lymphoma. Whole-study context: Intravenous infusions of nivolumab 3 mg/kg reached patients every 2 weeks.

The CDR3 sequence is 15 residues long. In germline, CDR1 is MGHRA, CDR2 YSYEKL. Using immunoSEQ multiplex PCR, the repertoire was profiled, and TCRdb retains in-frame clones only, with some absent. The top ten clones hold more than 35% of a sample with fewer than 15,000 clones, around 90% of them seen once. Every patient was affected by relapse after autologous stem cell transplantation, while exposure to brentuximab vedotin was not uniform. Complete response, partial response or progressive disease made up the best responses. Turning to this clone: Antigen unknown. A read error may produce the germline difference seen at one junction end.

The study's findings and limits: CD8+ TCR diversity did not rise significantly by C4D1, unlike CD4+. Newly diagnosed patients were reported to exhibit reduced baseline TCR diversity relative to healthy donors.

V and J are TRBV4-1 and TRBJ2-7, with 7 bases aligning to TRBD2. The TCR was taken from a human donor with classical Hodgkin lymphoma. Sequencing was performed on peripheral blood mononuclear cells (PBMCs), taken at baseline. The CDR3 nucleotides are TGCGCCAGCAGCCAAGACCCGGGGGGAACCTACAAGCAGTACTTC. Its protein is CASSQDPGGTYKQYF.